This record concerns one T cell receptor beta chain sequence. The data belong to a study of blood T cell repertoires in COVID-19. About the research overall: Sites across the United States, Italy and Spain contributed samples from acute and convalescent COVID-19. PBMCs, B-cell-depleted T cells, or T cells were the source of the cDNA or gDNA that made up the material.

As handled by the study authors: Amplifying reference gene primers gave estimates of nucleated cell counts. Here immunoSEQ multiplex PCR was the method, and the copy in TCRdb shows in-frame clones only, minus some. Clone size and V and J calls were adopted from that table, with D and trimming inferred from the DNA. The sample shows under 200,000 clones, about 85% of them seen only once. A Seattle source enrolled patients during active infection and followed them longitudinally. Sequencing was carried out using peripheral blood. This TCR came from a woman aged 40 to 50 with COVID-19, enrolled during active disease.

CDR3 sequence reads: CAIGSLSGTGDTEAFF. For the CDR3, the DNA is TGTGCCATCGGATCTCTCTCCGGGACAGGGGACACTGAAGCTTTCTTT. The chain links TRBV10-3 to TRBJ1-1, with 10 nucleotides matching TRBD1. The J segment lost 3 bases and the V segment lost 8 bases, leaving 12 bases of the junction unmatched. This CDR3 is 16 amino acids long. Germline values: CDR1 ENHRY, CDR2 SYGVKD.